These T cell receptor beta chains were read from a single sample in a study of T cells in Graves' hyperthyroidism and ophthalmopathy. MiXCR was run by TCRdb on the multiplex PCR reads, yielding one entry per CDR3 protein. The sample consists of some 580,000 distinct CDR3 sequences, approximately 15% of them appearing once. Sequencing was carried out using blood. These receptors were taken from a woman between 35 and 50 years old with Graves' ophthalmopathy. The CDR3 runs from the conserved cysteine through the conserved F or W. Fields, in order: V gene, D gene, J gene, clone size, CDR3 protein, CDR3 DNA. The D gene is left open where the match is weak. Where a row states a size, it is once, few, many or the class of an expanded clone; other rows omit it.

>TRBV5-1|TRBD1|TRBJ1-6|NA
CASSTTGGSSPLHF
TGCGCCAGCAGCACAACAGGGGGCAGTTCACCCCTCCACTTT
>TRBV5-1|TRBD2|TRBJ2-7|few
CASSLGVPPGTTAEQYF
TGCGCCAGCAGCTTGGGAGTTCCCCCCGGGACTACAGCCGAGCAGTACTTC
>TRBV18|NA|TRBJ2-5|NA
CASSPLGQGRETQYF
TGCGCCAGCTCACCATTGGGGCAGGGGAGAGAGACCCAGTACTTC
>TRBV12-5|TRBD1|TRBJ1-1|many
CASGSSGGRNTEAFF
TGTGCTAGTGGTTCATCAGGGGGGCGGAACACTGAAGCTTTCTTT
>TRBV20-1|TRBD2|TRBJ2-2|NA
CSATSGVNTGELFF
TGCAGTGCTACTAGCGGTGTTAACACCGGGGAGCTGTTTTTT
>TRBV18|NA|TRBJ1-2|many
CASSPEGPGYTF
TGTGCCAGCTCACCAGAGGGGCCTGGCTACACCTTC
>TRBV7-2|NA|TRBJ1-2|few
CASSLKGQYGYTF
TGTGCCAGCAGCTTGAAAGGGCAGTATGGCTACACCTTC
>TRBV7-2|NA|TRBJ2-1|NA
CASSPSVARGNNGQFF
TGTGCCAGCAGCCCCTCCGTGGCGAGGGGGAACAATGGGCAGTTCTTC
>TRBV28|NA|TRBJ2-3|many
CASSTRRISTDTQYF
TGTGCCAGCAGTACGCGACGGATTAGCACAGATACGCAGTATTTT
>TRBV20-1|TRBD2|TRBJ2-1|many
CSARDASGDYNEQFF
TGCAGTGCTAGAGACGCTAGCGGGGACTACAATGAGCAGTTCTTC
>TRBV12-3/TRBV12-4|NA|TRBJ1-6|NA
CASSGGHNSPLHF
TGTGCCAGCAGTGGTGGGCATAATTCACCCCTCCACTTT
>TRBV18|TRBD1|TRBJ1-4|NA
CASSIQGGPTSNEKLFF
TGTGCCAGCTCAATTCAGGGGGGACCTACGTCTAACGAAAAACTGTTTTTT
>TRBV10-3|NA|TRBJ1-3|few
CAIGGGNSGNTIYF
TGTGCCATTGGCGGGGGAAATTCTGGAAACACCATATATTTT
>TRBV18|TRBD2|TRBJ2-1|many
CASSVTSGRGNEQFF
TGTGCCAGCTCAGTTACTAGCGGGAGAGGTAATGAGCAGTTCTTC
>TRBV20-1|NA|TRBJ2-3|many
CSATFGTSTDTQYF
TGCAGTGCAACCTTTGGGACTAGCACAGATACGCAGTATTTT
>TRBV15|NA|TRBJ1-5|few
CATSRDSRSNQPQHF
TGTGCCACCAGCAGAGACAGTAGGAGCAATCAGCCCCAGCATTTT
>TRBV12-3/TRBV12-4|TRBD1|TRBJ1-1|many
CASRDREATEAFF
TGTGCCAGCAGGGACAGGGAGGCCACTGAAGCTTTCTTT
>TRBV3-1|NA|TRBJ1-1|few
CASSQHQGSLNTEAFF
TGTGCCAGCAGCCAACATCAGGGGAGTCTCAACACTGAAGCTTTCTTT
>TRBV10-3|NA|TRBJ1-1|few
CAIRSGDGNTEAFF
TGTGCCATCAGGTCAGGGGACGGGAACACTGAAGCTTTCTTT